This T cell receptor beta chain was profiled in a study of cytomegalovirus exposure and HLA in healthy donors. This CDR3 comprises 14 residues. Trimming removed 6 bases from V and 3 bases from J; junction bases left unmatched: 1. Germline-derived CDR1 and CDR2 are MNHEY and SVGAGI. Both 60 Vbeta primers and 13 Jbeta primers went into the PCR. The repertoire was sequenced with immunoSEQ multiplex PCR; TCRdb's copy has only in-frame clones and lacks some. The top ten clones hold less than 3.5% of a sample with around 160,000 clones, around 68% of them seen once. This clone was seen a few times. The gene calls are TRBV6-5 and TRBJ2-6, with TRBD1 identical over 8 bases. The sequence was collected from a woman in her forties in good health and CMV-seropositive. The sample taken for sequencing was PBMCs. The CDR3 coding sequence is TGTGCCAGCAGGACAGGGGTTGGGGCCAACGTCCTGACTTTC. It encodes CASRTGVGANVLTF.